This entry lists 26 T cell receptor beta chains sequenced from one sample in a study of T cell responses to AZD1222 COVID-19 vaccine. Profiling relied on immunoSEQ multiplex PCR, and the TCRdb table lists in-frame clones only, not all of them. There are around 120,000 clones in the sample; 88% occur only once, and around 8.7% lies in the top ten. The source material was peripheral blood, sampled on day 0 of AZD1222 vaccination. These receptors were taken from an adult in good health.

This sequence joins TRBV5-6 and TRBJ2-5; 10 bases are shared with TRBD2. V lost 7 bases, J lost 3 bases, and 18 bases stayed unmatched. Germline V gene lookup returns CDR1 SGHDT and CDR2 YYEEEE. This CDR3 is 18 amino acids long. This CDR3 reads CASLPQGLLAGEKETQYF. For the CDR3, the DNA is TGTGCCAGCCTACCCCAGGGCCTTCTAGCGGGGGAGAAAGAGACCCAGTACTTC.

The chain has TRBV5-1 and TRBJ1-6; TRBD1 aligns across 11 bases. CDR3 length: 15 residues. V was clipped by 4 bases and J by 9 bases; unmatched bases: 6. Germline CDR1 SGHRS, CDR2 YFSETQ. CDR3 protein: CASSTPDRGLSPLHF. CDR3 nucleotide sequence: TGCGCCAGCAGCACGCCGGACAGGGGGCTTTCACCCCTCCACTTT.

V gene TRBV7-3 combines with J gene TRBJ2-3; weak D call: TRBD2 (6 bases). CDR3 length: 15 residues. V was cut by 1 base and J by 8 bases, with 16 bases left in between. Looked up from germline, CDR1 is SGHTA and CDR2 is FQGTGA. The CDR3 sequence is CASSLNPAGFATQYF. CDR3 DNA: TGTGCCAGCAGCTTAAACCCGGCGGGGTTCGCTACGCAGTATTTT. The complete variable domain, with remaining parts taken from reference TRBV7-3 and TRBJ2-3, reads GAGVSQTPSNKVTEKGKYVELRCDPISGHTALYWYRQSLGQGPEFLIYFQGTGAADDSGLPNDRFFAVRPEGSVSTLKIQRTERGDSAVYLCASSLNPAGFATQYFGPGTRLTVL.

This sequence joins TRBV28 and TRBJ1-2, with D unclear. Germline lookup yields CDR1 MDHEN and CDR2 SYDVKM. The CDR3 consists of 12 residues. The V and J ends lost 8 bases and 2 bases respectively, with 9 bases between them. This CDR3 is CASGEQNYGYTF. In nucleotides, the CDR3 is TGTGCCAGCGGCGAACAGAACTATGGCTACACCTTC.

The rearrangement links TRBV6-5 to TRBJ1-2, with D unresolved. Germline-derived CDR1 and CDR2 are MNHEY and SVGAGI. This CDR3 region has 15 residues. Trimming cost V 6 bases and J 1 base, with 15 bases left between them. CDR3 sequence reads: CASRDGNWVNYGYTF. The CDR3 DNA reads as TGTGCCAGCAGGGACGGAAACTGGGTTAACTATGGCTACACCTTC.

In this sample, this clone turned up once. The chain is built from TRBV20-1 and TRBJ1-2; TRBD1 might be the D (5 bases). Germline assignment: CDR1 DFQATT and CDR2 SNEGSKA (reference sequence). The CDR3 is made up of 15 amino acids. V lost 3 bases, J lost 8 bases, and 22 bases lay in between. The CDR3 nucleotides are TGCAGTGCTAGTGTCGGCCAGGGTCCATCTCGGGGCTACACCTTC. It encodes CSASVGQGPSRGYTF.

This chain links TRBV7-3 with TRBJ2-3, with 11 bases that match TRBD2. The V gene's germline CDR1 is SGHTA and CDR2 FQGTGA. The CDR3 runs 16 residues. The J segment lost 3 bases and the V segment lost 4 bases, leaving 6 bases of the junction unmatched. CDR3 sequence: CASSSLAGGVTDTQYF. In DNA, the CDR3 is TGTGCCAGCAGCTCCCTAGCGGGGGGAGTTACAGATACGCAGTATTTT. Full variable domain (rest looked up from reference TRBV7-3 and TRBJ2-3): GAGVSQTPSNKVTEKGKYVELRCDPISGHTALYWYRQSLGQGPEFLIYFQGTGAADDSGLPNDRFFAVRPEGSVSTLKIQRTERGDSAVYLCASSSLAGGVTDTQYFGPGTRLTVL.

This clone was recorded once. The J gene is TRBJ1-1, the V gene TRBV7-2, with D perhaps TRBD1 (6 bases). Germline assignment: CDR1 SGHTA and CDR2 FQGNSA. The V gene lost 0 bases and the J gene lost 4 bases, with 18 bases spanning the gap. This CDR3 is 17 amino acids long. CDR3 sequence: CASSLARGAQEGTEAFF. DNA for the CDR3: TGTGCCAGCAGCTTAGCGAGGGGGGCGCAGGAGGGCACTGAAGCTTTCTTT.

The rearrangement uses TRBV14 and TRBJ2-7, with 9 bases fitting TRBD1. The trim removed 3 bases at V and 2 bases at J, leaving 5 bases unmatched. The germline gives CDR1 SGHDN, CDR2 FVKESK. The CDR3 extends over 15 amino acids. CDR3 loop: CASSHWGTGTYEQYF. The CDR3 nucleotides read TGTGCCAGCAGCCATTGGGGGACAGGGACCTACGAGCAGTACTTC.

In its sample, this clone was seen a few times. The rearrangement uses TRBV5-4 and TRBJ2-3, with 11 nucleotides matching TRBD2. The CDR3 runs to 15 residues. Looked up from germline, CDR1 is SGHNT and CDR2 is YYREEE (reference sequence). Trimming took 3 bases from V and 5 from J; bases not matched to a gene: 5. CDR3 protein: CASSSGLAAEDTQYF. In DNA, the CDR3 is TGTGCCAGCAGCTCGGGACTAGCGGCGGAAGATACGCAGTATTTT.

The J gene is TRBJ1-4, the V gene TRBV6-1, with D possibly TRBD1 on 5 matching bases. V lost 3 bases and J 0 bases, leaving 14 bases between the germline ends. The V gene's germline CDR1 is MNHNS and CDR2 SASEGT. This CDR3 is 17 amino acids long. CDR3: CASSDERWGTTNEKLFF. As DNA, the CDR3 is TGTGCCAGCAGTGATGAAAGGTGGGGGACAACTAATGAAAAACTGTTTTTT.

This clone was seen a few times. This chain joins TRBV6-5 and TRBJ1-5; TRBD1 agrees at 7 bases. Germline V gives CDR1 MNHEY, CDR2 SVGAGI. The CDR3 is made up of 15 amino acids. With V trimmed by 6 bases and J by 3 bases, 8 bases remained unmatched. CDR3 residues: CASRNQGVDNQPQHF. CDR3 nucleotides: TGTGCCAGCAGGAACCAGGGGGTCGACAATCAGCCCCAGCATTTT.

The chain couples TRBV19 to TRBJ1-2, with 8 bases that match TRBD1. The germline V gene encodes CDR1 LNHDA and CDR2 SQIVND (reference sequence). The CDR3 runs to 13 residues. The junction had 5 bases not matched to a gene; V was cut back by 7 bases and J by 4 bases. The CDR3 region is CASKITGGYGYTF. The CDR3, as DNA: TGTGCCAGTAAAATAACAGGGGGCTATGGCTACACCTTC.

The chain employs TRBV7-9 and TRBJ1-3; D uncertain. CDR1 SEHNR and CDR2 FQNEAQ come from the germline V gene (reference sequence). The V and J ends lost 2 bases and 0 bases respectively, with 8 bases between them. This CDR3 contains 15 residues. The DNA for the CDR3 is TGTGCCAGCAGCTTAAACGGTCCCTCTGGAAACACCATATATTTT. It encodes CASSLNGPSGNTIYF. Full variable domain (remainder filled in from reference TRBV7-9 and TRBJ1-3): DTGVSQNPRHKITKRGQNVTFRCDPISEHNRLYWYRQTLGQGPEFLTYFQNEAQLEKSRLLSDRFSAERPKGSFSTLEIQRTEQGDSAMYLCASSLNGPSGNTIYFGEGSWLTVV.

The chain joins TRBV12-5 to TRBJ1-1; perhaps TRBD1 as D (5 bases). This CDR3 has 15 residues. Germline V gene sequence: CDR1 LGHNT, CDR2 FRNRAP. The germline V and J ends were trimmed by 5 bases and 2 bases, with 15 bases remaining between them. This CDR3 is CASGPGTARNTEAFF. The CDR3, as DNA: TGTGCTAGTGGTCCTGGGACGGCTAGAAACACTGAAGCTTTCTTT.

The chain employs TRBV3-1 (or the pseudogene TRBV3-2) and TRBJ2-7; no clear D. CDR1 and CDR2 (germline): LGHDT, YNNKEL (reference sequence). This CDR3 spans 15 amino acids. Trimming pared 1 base from V and 2 bases from J, leaving 12 bases between. The CDR3, as DNA: TGTGCCAGCAGCCAAGCGTTGGCGGCGGCCTACGAGCAGTACTTC. This codes for CASSQALAAAYEQYF.

The table lists this clone with a few counts. This chain connects TRBV3-1 (or the pseudogene TRBV3-2) to TRBJ1-1, with a tentative D call TRBD1 (5 bases). CDR1 and CDR2 from the germline V gene are LGHDT and YNNKEL (reference sequence). The length of the CDR3 is 16 residues. Trimming shortened V by 4 bases and J by 4 bases, and 19 bases separated the two germline ends. The CDR3, as DNA: TGTGCCAGCAGCCGGGGTAAGGGGCCGGGAGGCACTGAAGCTTTCTTT. It yields the protein CASSRGKGPGGTEAFF.

In this sample, this clone turned up once. This CDR3 is CASKRVGAESYEQYF. The CDR3 DNA reads TGTGCCAGTAAAAGGGTGGGAGCGGAGTCCTACGAGCAGTACTTC. The chain couples TRBV19 to TRBJ2-7, with D perhaps TRBD2 (5 bases). There are 15 residues in the CDR3. The V end was cut by 7 bases, the J end by 1 base, with 17 bases between. Germline V CDR1 and CDR2: LNHDA, SQIVND (reference sequence). Variable domain in full (rest from reference TRBV19 and TRBJ2-7): DGGITQSPKYLFRKEGQNVTLSCEQNLNHDAMYWYRQDPGQGLRLIYYSQIVNDFQKGDIAEGYSVSREKKESFPLTVTSAQKNPTAFYLCASKRVGAESYEQYFGPGTRLTVT.

This chain joins TRBV7-3 and TRBJ2-3, with 9 bases identical to TRBD2. The CDR3 covers 16 residues. V dropped 2 bases and J dropped 1; count of bases not matched to a gene: 4. Germline lookup yields CDR1 SGHTA and CDR2 FQGTGA. Here the CDR3 DNA reads TGTGCCAGCAGCTTAGTCCCTAGCGGGGGCACAGATACGCAGTATTTT. Encoded protein: CASSLVPSGGTDTQYF.

The rearrangement uses TRBV7-2 and TRBJ2-7; 7 bases fit TRBD2. The J segment lost 3 bases and the V segment lost 4 bases, leaving 3 bases of the junction unmatched. Germline V lookup: CDR1 SGHTA, CDR2 FQGNSA. The CDR3 totals 13 residues. The CDR3 here is CASSSGLNYEQYF. CDR3 DNA: TGTGCCAGCAGCTCGGGACTAAACTACGAGCAGTACTTC.

This rearrangement joins TRBV29-1 to TRBJ2-7, with D unresolved. The germline V gene has CDR1 SQVTM and CDR2 ANQGSEA. Trimming shortened V by 4 bases and J by 3 bases, and 7 bases separated the two germline ends. The CDR3 is made up of 11 amino acids. The CDR3 reads CSVGSIYEQYF. The CDR3 DNA is TGCAGCGTTGGATCAATCTACGAGCAGTACTTC.

The V call is TRBV5-5, the J call TRBJ2-7, with D maybe TRBD2 (6 bases). V lost 0 bases and J 3 bases, leaving 10 bases between the germline ends. The CDR3 extends over 14 amino acids. The germline CDR1 and CDR2 sequences are SGHKS and YYEKEE (reference sequence). The CDR3 DNA is TGTGCCAGCAGCTTGGCGGGGGTAGTCTACGAGCAGTACTTC. Its translation is CASSLAGVVYEQYF.

This chain joins TRBV11-2 and TRBJ2-2; D may be TRBD2 (6 bases). The CDR3 sequence is 15 residues long. In germline, CDR1 is SGHAT, CDR2 FQNNGV. V was clipped by 4 bases and J by 0 bases, with 9 bases between them. The CDR3 spells CASSSSVANTGELFF. The DNA for the CDR3 is TGTGCCAGCAGCTCTAGCGTCGCGAACACCGGGGAGCTGTTTTTT.

In this sample, this clone turned up a few times. The rearrangement uses TRBV4-2 and TRBJ2-2; the match to TRBD1 covers 12 bases. Trimming cost V 1 base and J 7 bases; bases outside gene matches: 10. The CDR3 length is 18 residues. Germline CDR1 and CDR2: LGHNA and YNFKEQ. The CDR3 nucleotides read TGTGCCAGCAGCCAAGGAACGGGGACAGGGGGCGCAGGCGGGGAGCTGTTTTTT. Protein: CASSQGTGTGGAGGELFF.

The CDR3 bases are TGTGCCAGCAGCCCGACAGGGGAAGGCACCGGGGAGCTGTTTTTT. Amino acid sequence: CASSPTGEGTGELFF. V is TRBV5-4 and J is TRBJ2-2; 8 positions agree with TRBD1. Germline lookup yields CDR1 SGHNT and CDR2 YYREEE (reference sequence). V dropped 4 bases and J dropped 4; count of bases not matched to a gene: 6. CDR3 size: 15 residues.

The J gene is TRBJ2-3, the V gene TRBV19; D unclear. CDR3 length: 13 residues. V lost 5 bases and J 2 bases, leaving 8 bases between the germline ends. Per the germline V gene, CDR1 is LNHDA and CDR2 is SQIVND (reference sequence). The CDR3 DNA is TGTGCCAGTAGTTTGGTCTCCACAGATACGCAGTATTTT. It codes for CASSLVSTDTQYF.